This T cell receptor beta chain was documented in a study of cytomegalovirus exposure and HLA in healthy donors. In the study overall: The study placed around 80% of its roughly 430 genotyped donors in the Caucasian-associated ancestry cluster.

Vbeta (60) and Jbeta (13) primers were used in the PCR. Profiled with immunoSEQ multiplex PCR; TCRdb holds only in-frame clones, not every one. The sample has about 160,000 clones, around three quarters seen once. When sampled, the donors appeared nominally healthy, though they likely had unrecorded immune exposures. This TCR was sampled from a man aged 35-49 years in good health and CMV-seronegative. Sequenced sample: PBMCs.

DNA of the CDR3: TGTGCCAGCAGCCCCCGTCTAGGGGGGGGTGGTCAGTACTTC. Translated, it gives CASSPRLGGGGQYF. The gene calls are TRBV27 and TRBJ2-7, with D maybe TRBD2 (7 bases). Trimming stripped 6 bases from V and 10 bases from J, with 22 bases between. Germline V gene lookup returns CDR1 MNHEY and CDR2 SMNVEV (reference sequence). The CDR3 is 14 amino acids.